A single sample gave rise to the 3 T cell receptor beta chains below, sequenced in a study of beta chain features in type 1 diabetes. Study-level results: Shorter TCRB CDR3s, moderately but significantly so, were found in Type 1 diabetes patients in all four CD4+ subsets.

All of the isolated RNA was reverse transcribed, so expressed TCRB transcripts were sequenced. Measured with immunoSEQ multiplex PCR; TCRdb has only the in-frame clones, and not every one. The table lists 500,000 to 850,000 clones, over 13% of them singletons. For these receptors, no antigen is known. The sequenced sample consisted of naive CD4+ T cells from blood. Receptors were obtained from a young man with type 1 diabetes.

The V and J genes are TRBV28 and TRBJ2-5; the D is unclear. The CDR3 sequence is 12 residues long. Germline V gene sequence: CDR1 MDHEN, CDR2 SYDVKM. Trimming took off 7 bases at V and 5 bases at J, with 11 bases between the two ends. The DNA of the CDR3 is TGTGCCAGCATCGCGCAAGGGGAGACCCAGTACTTC. It encodes CASIAQGETQYF. The full variable domain, in which reference TRBV28 and TRBJ2-5 provide the parts outside the CDR3, is DVKVTQSSRYLVKRTGEKVFLECVQDMDHENMFWYRQDPGLGLRLIYFSYDVKMKEKGDIPEGYSVSREKKERFSLILESASTNQTSMYLCASIAQGETQYFGPGTRLLVL.

This chain links TRBV9 with TRBJ2-1; TRBD2 is a possible D gene (6 bases). V was shortened by 0 bases and J by 6 bases, with 16 bases between the two germline ends. This CDR3 spans 16 amino acids. Germline V gene lookup returns CDR1 SGDLS and CDR2 YYNGEE. The CDR3 DNA follows: TGTGCCAGCAGCGTAGGAGGTACGGGGACTCTCAATGAGCAGTTCTTC. Amino acids: CASSVGGTGTLNEQFF.

The rearrangement uses TRBV28 and TRBJ1-5, with TRBD1 matching 9 bases. This CDR3 comprises 15 residues. Germline assignment: CDR1 MDHEN and CDR2 SYDVKM. V was clipped by 7 bases and J by 2 bases; unmatched bases: 6. The CDR3 coding sequence is TGTGCCAGCATTGTGGGACAGGGAGGCAATCAGCCCCAGCATTTT. The encoded protein is CASIVGQGGNQPQHF.